A selection of T cell receptor beta chains follows, all from one sample in a study of blood T cell repertoires in COVID-19. Repertoires were generated with immunoSEQ multiplex PCR, while TCRdb's copy carries only in-frame clones and drops some. The table includes about 150,000 clones, around 90% detected once. Source material: PBMCs or T cells enriched from blood (not recorded which). The receptors originated from a woman between 35 and 50 years old who had been exposed to COVID-19. Each CDR3 is given with its conserved first and last residue. The D gene is left open where the match is weak. Clone size is given for some rows only: seen once, a few or many times, or a class if the clone is expanded.

CDR3aa: CSVEMDRGYGYTF
CDR3nt: TGCAGCGTTGAAATGGACAGGGGGTATGGCTACACCTTC
j_gene: TRBJ1-2
d_gene: TRBD1
abundance: .
v_gene: TRBV29-1

CDR3aa: CASMVTAMNTEAFF
CDR3nt: TGTGCCAGCATGGTGACAGCTATGAACACTGAAGCTTTCTTT
j_gene: TRBJ1-1
d_gene: .
abundance: .
v_gene: TRBV2

CDR3aa: CASSLNPSGTYEQYF
CDR3nt: TGTGCCAGCAGTTTAAACCCTAGCGGGACCTACGAGCAGTACTTC
j_gene: TRBJ2-7
d_gene: TRBD2
abundance: .
v_gene: TRBV6-4

CDR3aa: CASSKTGGLEAFF
CDR3nt: TGTGCCAGCAGCAAGACAGGAGGCCTGGAAGCTTTCTTT
j_gene: TRBJ1-1
d_gene: .
abundance: .
v_gene: TRBV28

CDR3aa: CASSARGSGQPQHF
CDR3nt: TGTGCCAGCAGTGCACGGGGTTCGGGACAGCCCCAGCATTTT
j_gene: TRBJ1-5
d_gene: .
abundance: .
v_gene: TRBV2

CDR3aa: CASTPWGQNYGYTF
CDR3nt: TGTGCCAGTACCCCGTGGGGACAGAACTATGGCTACACCTTC
j_gene: TRBJ1-2
d_gene: TRBD1
abundance: once
v_gene: TRBV19

CDR3aa: CASSLARGTGSYNEQFF
CDR3nt: TGTGCCAGCAGCTTGGCCCGGGGAACGGGATCCTACAATGAGCAGTTCTTC
j_gene: TRBJ2-1
d_gene: .
abundance: .
v_gene: TRBV5-8

CDR3aa: CASSRAGGNSPLHF
CDR3nt: TGCGCCAGCAGTCGAGCAGGGGGGAATTCACCCCTCCACTTT
j_gene: TRBJ1-6
d_gene: TRBD1
abundance: .
v_gene: TRBV10-1

CDR3aa: CASSPGQGAQPQHF
CDR3nt: TGTGCCAGCAGCCCGGGACAGGGGGCCCAGCCCCAGCATTTT
j_gene: TRBJ1-5
d_gene: TRBD1
abundance: .
v_gene: TRBV7-9

CDR3aa: CASSPRDRAYGYTF
CDR3nt: TGCGCCAGCAGCCCCCGGGACAGGGCCTATGGCTACACCTTC
j_gene: TRBJ1-2
d_gene: TRBD1
abundance: .
v_gene: TRBV4-1

CDR3aa: CASSQDLSTAAFF
CDR3nt: TGTGCCAGCAGCCAAGATCTTAGCACCGCAGCTTTCTTT
j_gene: TRBJ1-1
d_gene: .
abundance: .
v_gene: TRBV14

CDR3aa: CASRPRTGSWEQYF
CDR3nt: TGTGCCAGCAGGCCAAGGACAGGGAGTTGGGAGCAGTACTTC
j_gene: TRBJ2-7
d_gene: TRBD1
abundance: .
v_gene: TRBV6-5

CDR3aa: CASSTPWDSEAFF
CDR3nt: TGTGCCAGTAGTACACCGTGGGACAGTGAAGCTTTCTTT
j_gene: TRBJ1-1
d_gene: TRBD1
abundance: .
v_gene: TRBV19

CDR3aa: CSAGYTGELFF
CDR3nt: TGCAGCGCCGGGTACACCGGGGAGCTGTTTTTT
j_gene: TRBJ2-2
d_gene: .
abundance: .
v_gene: TRBV29-1

CDR3aa: CASSYPGATGTSGASTDTQYF
CDR3nt: TGTGCCAGCAGTTACCCCGGGGCCACCGGGACTAGCGGGGCTAGCACAGATACGCAGTATTTT
j_gene: TRBJ2-3
d_gene: TRBD2
abundance: .
v_gene: TRBV6-2/TRBV6-3

CDR3aa: CASSLRDRGQEQYF
CDR3nt: TGTGCCAGCAGCTTGCGGGACAGGGGGCAAGAGCAGTACTTC
j_gene: TRBJ2-7
d_gene: TRBD1
abundance: .
v_gene: TRBV5-4

CDR3aa: CAISRGSSYEQYF
CDR3nt: TGTGCCATCAGTCGGGGGAGCTCCTACGAGCAGTACTTC
j_gene: TRBJ2-7
d_gene: .
abundance: .
v_gene: TRBV10-3

CDR3aa: CASSRDREGQPQHF
CDR3nt: TGTGCCAGCAGTCGGGACAGGGAAGGTCAGCCCCAGCATTTT
j_gene: TRBJ1-5
d_gene: TRBD1
abundance: .
v_gene: TRBV27

CDR3aa: CAGEGAGGELFF
CDR3nt: TGTGCCGGTGAGGGGGCCGGCGGGGAGCTGTTTTTT
j_gene: TRBJ2-2
d_gene: TRBD1
abundance: .
v_gene: TRBV28

CDR3aa: CASSVRDRVDSPLHF
CDR3nt: TGTGCCAGCAGCGTCAGGGACAGGGTAGATTCACCCCTCCACTTT
j_gene: TRBJ1-6
d_gene: TRBD1
abundance: .
v_gene: TRBV9

CDR3aa: CASSLGQGKETQYF
CDR3nt: TGCGCCAGCAGCTTGGGACAGGGGAAAGAGACCCAGTACTTC
j_gene: TRBJ2-5
d_gene: TRBD1
abundance: .
v_gene: TRBV5-1

CDR3aa: CASPPSGQGAPEQYF
CDR3nt: TGTGCCAGCCCCCCATCGGGACAGGGGGCCCCCGAGCAGTACTTC
j_gene: TRBJ2-7
d_gene: TRBD1
abundance: .
v_gene: TRBV28

CDR3aa: CASSYDSGTTDTQYF
CDR3nt: TGTGCCAGCAGTTACGACAGCGGGACAACAGATACGCAGTATTTT
j_gene: TRBJ2-3
d_gene: .
abundance: .
v_gene: TRBV6-2/TRBV6-3

CDR3aa: CASSLVTDMNTEAFF
CDR3nt: TGCGCCAGCAGCTTAGTGACAGACATGAACACTGAAGCTTTCTTT
j_gene: TRBJ1-1
d_gene: .
abundance: few
v_gene: TRBV5-1

CDR3aa: CASSSERQGSPLHF
CDR3nt: TGTGCCAGCAGCTCGGAACGACAGGGGTCACCCCTCCACTTT
j_gene: TRBJ1-6
d_gene: TRBD1
abundance: .
v_gene: TRBV7-6

CDR3aa: CASSLGLAGVNEQFF
CDR3nt: TGTGCCAGCAGCCTGGGACTAGCGGGAGTCAATGAGCAGTTCTTC
j_gene: TRBJ2-1
d_gene: TRBD2
abundance: .
v_gene: TRBV3-1/TRBV3-2

CDR3aa: CSVGTGGAYGYTF
CDR3nt: TGCAGCGTTGGGACAGGGGGCGCGTATGGCTACACCTTC
j_gene: TRBJ1-2
d_gene: TRBD1
abundance: once
v_gene: TRBV29-1

CDR3aa: CASSLRDSTDTQYF
CDR3nt: TGTGCCAGCTCCCTCCGGGACTCCACAGATACGCAGTATTTT
j_gene: TRBJ2-3
d_gene: .
abundance: once
v_gene: TRBV2

CDR3aa: CASSLWSSSQETQYF
CDR3nt: TGTGCCAGCAGTTTATGGTCTAGCAGCCAAGAGACCCAGTACTTC
j_gene: TRBJ2-5
d_gene: .
abundance: .
v_gene: TRBV27

CDR3aa: CASSSPGTGGSYGYTF
CDR3nt: TGTGCCAGCAGCAGTCCCGGGACAGGGGGCTCATATGGCTACACCTTC
j_gene: TRBJ1-2
d_gene: TRBD1
abundance: .
v_gene: TRBV28

CDR3aa: CSVATSGSLTDTQYF
CDR3nt: TGCAGCGTGGCTACTAGCGGGAGTCTGACAGATACGCAGTATTTT
j_gene: TRBJ2-3
d_gene: TRBD2
abundance: .
v_gene: TRBV29-1

CDR3aa: CASSTGLAGVFDNEQFF
CDR3nt: TGTGCCAGCAGCACAGGACTAGCGGGAGTATTCGACAATGAGCAGTTCTTC
j_gene: TRBJ2-1
d_gene: TRBD2
abundance: .
v_gene: TRBV9

CDR3aa: CASSQGRSPYNEQFF
CDR3nt: TGTGCCAGCAGCCAAGGGCGGTCCCCGTACAATGAGCAGTTCTTC
j_gene: TRBJ2-1
d_gene: .
abundance: .
v_gene: TRBV3-1/TRBV3-2

CDR3aa: CASSRVYGQYSNQPQHF
CDR3nt: TGTGCCAGCAGTCGCGTCTATGGGCAGTATAGCAATCAGCCCCAGCATTTT
j_gene: TRBJ1-5
d_gene: .
abundance: .
v_gene: TRBV28

CDR3aa: CASSDGTTPADTQYF
CDR3nt: TGTGCCAGCAGTGACGGGACTACCCCCGCAGATACGCAGTATTTT
j_gene: TRBJ2-3
d_gene: TRBD2
abundance: .
v_gene: TRBV2

CDR3aa: CASSPGTGAWFTEAFF
CDR3nt: TGCGCCAGCTCCCCCGGGACAGGGGCATGGTTCACTGAAGCTTTCTTT
j_gene: TRBJ1-1
d_gene: TRBD1
abundance: once
v_gene: TRBV5-1

CDR3aa: CASSGQSDSDTQYF
CDR3nt: TGTGCCAGCAGTGGACAGTCCGACTCAGATACGCAGTATTTT
j_gene: TRBJ2-3
d_gene: .
abundance: few
v_gene: TRBV6-2/TRBV6-3

CDR3aa: CASSRDSSGNTIYF
CDR3nt: TGCGCCAGCAGCCGCGACAGCTCTGGAAACACCATATATTTT
j_gene: TRBJ1-3
d_gene: .
abundance: .
v_gene: TRBV5-1

CDR3aa: CASSPLVSIGQGRPETQYF
CDR3nt: TGTGCCAGCAGTCCGCTCGTCAGTATCGGACAGGGCCGCCCAGAGACCCAGTACTTC
j_gene: TRBJ2-5
d_gene: TRBD1
abundance: .
v_gene: TRBV28

CDR3aa: CASSETGRYEQYF
CDR3nt: TGCGCCAGCAGTGAGACAGGGCGCTACGAGCAGTACTTC
j_gene: TRBJ2-7
d_gene: .
abundance: .
v_gene: TRBV10-1

CDR3aa: CASSRLGTGAIGNTIYF
CDR3nt: TGTGCCAGCAGCCGACTCGGGACAGGGGCAATTGGAAACACCATATATTTT
j_gene: TRBJ1-3
d_gene: TRBD1
abundance: .
v_gene: TRBV9

CDR3aa: CASSQGRSADRENTMAFF
CDR3nt: TGCGCCAGCAGCCAAGGACGATCAGCGGACAGGGAAAATACTATGGCTTTCTTT
j_gene: TRBJ1-1
d_gene: TRBD1
abundance: .
v_gene: TRBV4-3